This T cell receptor beta chain was found in a study of T cells in Graves' hyperthyroidism and ophthalmopathy. Regarding the study as a whole: Separation of ophthalmopathy from stable hyperthyroidism was achieved by a 13 V-J model. Prediction of ophthalmopathy progression came a median approximately 6 months pre-onset.

Hyperthyroidism patients were newly diagnosed, had disease duration under 2 months, and were aged 18 to 65 years. Diagnosis relied on clinical symptoms, serum thyroxine and TRAb, thyroid ultrasound and orbital computed tomography. This clonotype has ten or more counts. The antigen is not known. Amplified TCR beta CDR3 regions derived from RNA transcripts. TCR CDR3 underwent first-round RT-PCR with the HTBI primer set. One entry per CDR3 protein, called by TCRdb with MiXCR from the multiplex PCR reads. The sample holds about 420,000 distinct CDR3 sequences, 15% to 18% seen once. The specimen was blood. This TCR was recovered from a woman aged 18 to 35 with Graves' hyperthyroidism.

The CDR3 reads CASSERQGNPNTQYF. CDR3 nucleotide sequence: TGTGCCAGCAGTGAGCGACAGGGGAACCCAAATACGCAGTATTTT. The chain uses TRBV6-1 and TRBJ2-3; 8 bases align to TRBD1. V gave up 3 bases and J gave up 7 bases; unmatched junction bases: 9. This CDR3 comprises 15 residues. Germline V gene lookup returns CDR1 MNHNS and CDR2 SASEGT.